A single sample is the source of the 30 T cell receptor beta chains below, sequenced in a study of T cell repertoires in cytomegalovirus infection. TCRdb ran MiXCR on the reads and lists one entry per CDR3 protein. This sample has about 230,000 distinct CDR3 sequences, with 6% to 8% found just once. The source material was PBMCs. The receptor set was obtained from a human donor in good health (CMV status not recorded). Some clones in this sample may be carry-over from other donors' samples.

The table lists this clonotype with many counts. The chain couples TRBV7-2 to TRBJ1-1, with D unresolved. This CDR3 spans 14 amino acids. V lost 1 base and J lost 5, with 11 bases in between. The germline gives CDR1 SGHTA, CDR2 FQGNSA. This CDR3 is CASSLDNRGTEAFF. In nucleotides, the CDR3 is TGTGCCAGCAGCTTAGATAATCGGGGAACTGAAGCTTTCTTT.

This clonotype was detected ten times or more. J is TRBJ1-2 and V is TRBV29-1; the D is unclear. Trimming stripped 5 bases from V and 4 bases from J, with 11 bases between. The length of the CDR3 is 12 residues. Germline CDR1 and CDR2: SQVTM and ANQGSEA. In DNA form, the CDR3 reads TGCAGCGTTAAACAGAGCTTCTATGGCTACACCTTC. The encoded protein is CSVKQSFYGYTF.

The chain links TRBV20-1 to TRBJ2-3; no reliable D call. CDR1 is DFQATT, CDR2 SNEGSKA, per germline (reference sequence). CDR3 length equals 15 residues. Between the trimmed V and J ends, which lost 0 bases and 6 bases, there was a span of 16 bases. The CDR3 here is CSARDNPKGLDTQYF. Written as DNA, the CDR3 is TGCAGTGCTAGAGATAACCCCAAAGGGCTGGATACGCAGTATTTT.

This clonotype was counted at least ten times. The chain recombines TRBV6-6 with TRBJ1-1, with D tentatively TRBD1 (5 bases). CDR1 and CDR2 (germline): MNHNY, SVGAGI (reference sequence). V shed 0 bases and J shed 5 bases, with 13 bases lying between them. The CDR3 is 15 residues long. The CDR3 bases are TGTGCCAGCAGTTACTCGGCAGGGAGGGGAACTGAAGCTTTCTTT. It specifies CASSYSAGRGTEAFF.

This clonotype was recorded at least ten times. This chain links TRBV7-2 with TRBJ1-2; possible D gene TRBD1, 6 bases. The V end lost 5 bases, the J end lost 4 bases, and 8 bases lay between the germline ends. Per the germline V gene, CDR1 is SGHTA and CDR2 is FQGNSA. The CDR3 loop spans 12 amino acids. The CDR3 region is CASSLGGYGYTF. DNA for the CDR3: TGTGCCAGCAGCCTAGGGGGCTATGGCTACACCTTC.

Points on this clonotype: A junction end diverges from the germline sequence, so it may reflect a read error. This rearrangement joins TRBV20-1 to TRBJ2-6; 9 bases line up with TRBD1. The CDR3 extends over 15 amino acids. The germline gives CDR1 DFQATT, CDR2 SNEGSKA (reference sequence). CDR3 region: CSAPDRGTGANVPTF. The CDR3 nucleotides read TGCAGTGCTCCTGACAGGGGGACTGGGGCCAACGTCCCGACTTTC.

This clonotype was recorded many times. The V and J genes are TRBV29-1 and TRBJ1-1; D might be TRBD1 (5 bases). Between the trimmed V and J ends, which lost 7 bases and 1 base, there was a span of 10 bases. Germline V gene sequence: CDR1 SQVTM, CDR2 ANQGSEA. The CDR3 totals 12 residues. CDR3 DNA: TGCAGCGCCCAGGGAGGGAACACTGAAGCTTTCTTT. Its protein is CSAQGGNTEAFF.

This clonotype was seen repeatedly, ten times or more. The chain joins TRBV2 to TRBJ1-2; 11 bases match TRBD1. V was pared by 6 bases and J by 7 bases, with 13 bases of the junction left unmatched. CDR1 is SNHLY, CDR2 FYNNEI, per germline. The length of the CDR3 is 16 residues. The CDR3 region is CASRRTGGNIDGGYTF. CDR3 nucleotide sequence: TGTGCCAGCAGAAGGACAGGGGGCAATATTGACGGTGGCTACACCTTC. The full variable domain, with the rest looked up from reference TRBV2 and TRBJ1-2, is EPEVTQTPSHQVTQMGQEVILRCVPISNHLYFYWYRQILGQKVEFLVSFYNNEISEKSEIFDDQFSVERPDGSNFTLKIRSTKLEDSAMYFCASRRTGGNIDGGYTFGSGTRLTVV.

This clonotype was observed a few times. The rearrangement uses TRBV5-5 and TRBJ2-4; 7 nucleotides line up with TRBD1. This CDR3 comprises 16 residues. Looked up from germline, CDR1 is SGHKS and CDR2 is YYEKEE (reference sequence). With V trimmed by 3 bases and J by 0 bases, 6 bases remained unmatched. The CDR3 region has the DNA TGTGCCAGCAGCTCGGGACAGCCCCTAGCCAAAAACATTCAGTACTTC. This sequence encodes CASSSGQPLAKNIQYF.

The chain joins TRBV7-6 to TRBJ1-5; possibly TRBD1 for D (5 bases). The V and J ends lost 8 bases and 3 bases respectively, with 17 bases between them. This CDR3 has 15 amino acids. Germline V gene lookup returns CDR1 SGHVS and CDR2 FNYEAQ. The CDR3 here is CASWGDPKNNQPQHF. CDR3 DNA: TGTGCCAGCTGGGGGGATCCAAAGAACAATCAGCCCCAGCATTTT.

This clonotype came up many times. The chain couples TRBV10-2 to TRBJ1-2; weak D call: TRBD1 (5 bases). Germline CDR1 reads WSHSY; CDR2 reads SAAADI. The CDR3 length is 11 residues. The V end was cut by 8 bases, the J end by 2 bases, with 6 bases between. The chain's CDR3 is CASQGNYGYTF. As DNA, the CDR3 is TGCGCCAGCCAGGGAAACTATGGCTACACCTTC.

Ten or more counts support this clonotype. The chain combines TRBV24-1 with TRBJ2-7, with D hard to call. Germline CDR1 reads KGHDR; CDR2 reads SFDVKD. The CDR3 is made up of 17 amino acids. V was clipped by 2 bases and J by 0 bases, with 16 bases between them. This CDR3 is CATSDSSFADSSYEQYF. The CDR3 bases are TGTGCCACCAGTGATTCCTCTTTTGCCGATAGCTCCTACGAGCAGTACTTC.

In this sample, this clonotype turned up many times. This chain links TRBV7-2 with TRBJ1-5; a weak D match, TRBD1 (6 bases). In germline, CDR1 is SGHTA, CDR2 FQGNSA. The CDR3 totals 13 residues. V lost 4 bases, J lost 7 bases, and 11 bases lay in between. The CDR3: CASSSQGGQPQHF. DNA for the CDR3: TGTGCCAGCAGCTCACAGGGCGGGCAGCCCCAGCATTTT.

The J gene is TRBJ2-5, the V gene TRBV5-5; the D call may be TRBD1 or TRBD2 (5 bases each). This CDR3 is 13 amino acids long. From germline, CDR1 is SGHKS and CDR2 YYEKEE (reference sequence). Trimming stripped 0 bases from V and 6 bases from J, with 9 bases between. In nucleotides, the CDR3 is TGTGCCAGCAGCTTGGGGGGACCCCAGACCCAGTACTTC. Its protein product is CASSLGGPQTQYF.

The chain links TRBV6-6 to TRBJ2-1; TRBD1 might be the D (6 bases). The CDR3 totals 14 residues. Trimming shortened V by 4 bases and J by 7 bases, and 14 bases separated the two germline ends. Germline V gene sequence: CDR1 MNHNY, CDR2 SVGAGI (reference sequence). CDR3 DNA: TGTGCCAGCAGTTCGACGGGACAAGGGAATGAGCAGTTCTTC. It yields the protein CASSSTGQGNEQFF.

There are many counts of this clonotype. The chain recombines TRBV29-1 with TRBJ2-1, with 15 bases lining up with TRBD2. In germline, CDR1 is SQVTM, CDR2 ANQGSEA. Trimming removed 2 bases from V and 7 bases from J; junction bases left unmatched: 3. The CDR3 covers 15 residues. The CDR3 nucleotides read TGCAGCGTTGAAAACGGACTAGCGGGGGGGAATGAGCAGTTCTTC. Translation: CSVENGLAGGNEQFF.

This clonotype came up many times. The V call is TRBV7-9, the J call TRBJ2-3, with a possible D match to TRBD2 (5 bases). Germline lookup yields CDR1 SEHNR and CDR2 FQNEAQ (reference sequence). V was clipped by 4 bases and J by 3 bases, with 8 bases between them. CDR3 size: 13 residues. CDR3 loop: CASSSRATDTQYF. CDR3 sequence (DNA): TGTGCCAGCAGCTCGAGGGCTACAGATACGCAGTATTTT.

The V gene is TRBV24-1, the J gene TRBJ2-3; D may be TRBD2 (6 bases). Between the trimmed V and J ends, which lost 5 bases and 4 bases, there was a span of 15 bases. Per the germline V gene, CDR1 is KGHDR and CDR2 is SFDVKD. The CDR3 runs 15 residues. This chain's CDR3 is CATSALGRNSDTQYF. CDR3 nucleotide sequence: TGTGCCACCAGTGCCCTAGGGAGGAATTCAGATACGCAGTATTTT.

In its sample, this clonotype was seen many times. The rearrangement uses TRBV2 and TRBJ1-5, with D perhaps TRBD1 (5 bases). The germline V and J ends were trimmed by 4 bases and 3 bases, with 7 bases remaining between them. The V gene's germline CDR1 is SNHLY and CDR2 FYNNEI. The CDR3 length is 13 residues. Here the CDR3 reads CASSAGINQPQHF. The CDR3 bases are TGTGCCAGCAGTGCAGGGATCAATCAGCCCCAGCATTTT.

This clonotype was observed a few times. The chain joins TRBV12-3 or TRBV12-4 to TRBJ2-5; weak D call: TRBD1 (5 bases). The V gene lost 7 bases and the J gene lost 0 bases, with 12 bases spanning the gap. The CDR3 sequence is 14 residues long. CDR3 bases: TGTGCCAGCACCCCTCAGGGTCACCAAGAGACCCAGTACTTC. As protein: CASTPQGHQETQYF.

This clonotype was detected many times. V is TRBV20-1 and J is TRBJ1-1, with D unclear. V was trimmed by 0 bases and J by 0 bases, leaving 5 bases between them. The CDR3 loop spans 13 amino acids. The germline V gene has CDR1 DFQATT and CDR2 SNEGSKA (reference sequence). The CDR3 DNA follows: TGCAGTGCTAGAGAAGACGTGAACACTGAAGCTTTCTTT. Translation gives CSAREDVNTEAFF.

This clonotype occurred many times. DNA of the CDR3: TGTGCCAGCAGCTTACTCGGACAGGGCAGGGATTATGAGCAGTTCTTC. Residues: CASSLLGQGRDYEQFF. The V gene is TRBV11-1, the J gene TRBJ2-1; 8 bases fit TRBD1. This CDR3 contains 16 residues. Looked up from germline, CDR1 is SGHAT and CDR2 is FQDESV (reference sequence). J gave up 8 bases and V 2 bases, and 11 bases lay outside the gene matches. Together with reference TRBV11-1 and TRBJ2-1, the CDR3 gives the full variable domain: EAEVAQSPRYKITEKSQAVAFWCDPISGHATLYWYRQILGQGPELLVQFQDESVVDDSQLPKDRFSAERLKGVDSTLKIQPAELGDSAMYLCASSLLGQGRDYEQFFGPGTRLTVL.

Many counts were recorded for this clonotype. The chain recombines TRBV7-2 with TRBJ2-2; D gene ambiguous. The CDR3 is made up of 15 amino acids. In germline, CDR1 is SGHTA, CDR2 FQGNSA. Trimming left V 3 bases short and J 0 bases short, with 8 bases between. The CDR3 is CASSFPAANTGELFF. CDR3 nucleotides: TGTGCCAGCAGCTTTCCGGCGGCGAACACCGGGGAGCTGTTTTTT.

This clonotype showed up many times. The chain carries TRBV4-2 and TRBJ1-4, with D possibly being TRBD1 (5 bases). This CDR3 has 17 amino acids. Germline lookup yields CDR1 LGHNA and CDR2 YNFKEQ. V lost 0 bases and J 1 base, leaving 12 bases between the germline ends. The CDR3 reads CASSQEGPRRTNEKLFF. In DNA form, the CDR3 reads TGTGCCAGCAGCCAAGAGGGACCTCGGAGAACTAATGAAAAACTGTTTTTT.

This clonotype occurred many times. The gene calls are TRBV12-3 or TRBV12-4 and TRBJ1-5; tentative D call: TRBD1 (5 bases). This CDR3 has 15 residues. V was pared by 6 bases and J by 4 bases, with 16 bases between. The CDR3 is CASRPGGAVNQPQHF. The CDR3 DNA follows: TGTGCCAGCAGACCGGGTGGGGCAGTAAATCAGCCCCAGCATTTT.

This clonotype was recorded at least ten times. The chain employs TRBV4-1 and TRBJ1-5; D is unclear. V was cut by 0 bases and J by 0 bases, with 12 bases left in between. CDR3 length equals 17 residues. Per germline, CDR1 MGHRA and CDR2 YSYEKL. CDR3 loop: CASSQDLREISNQPQHF. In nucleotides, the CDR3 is TGCGCCAGCAGCCAAGATCTAAGGGAGATTAGCAATCAGCCCCAGCATTTT.

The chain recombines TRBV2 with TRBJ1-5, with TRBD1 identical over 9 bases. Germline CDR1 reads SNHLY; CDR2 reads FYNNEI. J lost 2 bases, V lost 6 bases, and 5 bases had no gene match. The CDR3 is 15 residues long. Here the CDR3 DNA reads TGTGCCAGCAGAACAGGGGGCGCCGGCAATCAGCCCCAGCATTTT. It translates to CASRTGGAGNQPQHF.

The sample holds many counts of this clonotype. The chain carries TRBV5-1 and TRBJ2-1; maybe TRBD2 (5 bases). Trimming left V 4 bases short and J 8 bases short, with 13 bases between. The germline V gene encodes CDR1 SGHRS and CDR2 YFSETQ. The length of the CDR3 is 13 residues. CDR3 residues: CASSLLIGDEQFF. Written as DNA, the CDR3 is TGCGCCAGCAGCCTGTTAATCGGGGATGAGCAGTTCTTC.

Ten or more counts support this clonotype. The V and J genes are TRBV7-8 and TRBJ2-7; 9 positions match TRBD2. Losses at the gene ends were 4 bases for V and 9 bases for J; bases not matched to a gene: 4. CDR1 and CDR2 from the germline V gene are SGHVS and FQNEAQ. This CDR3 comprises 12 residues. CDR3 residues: CASSSQAGGQYF. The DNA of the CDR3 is TGTGCCAGCAGCTCTCAAGCGGGGGGGCAGTACTTC.

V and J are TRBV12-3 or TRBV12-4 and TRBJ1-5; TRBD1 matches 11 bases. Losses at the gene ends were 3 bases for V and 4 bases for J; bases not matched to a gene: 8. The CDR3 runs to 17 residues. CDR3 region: CASSFWDRGNFNQPQHF. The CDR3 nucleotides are TGTGCCAGCAGTTTTTGGGACAGGGGGAATTTTAATCAGCCCCAGCATTTT.